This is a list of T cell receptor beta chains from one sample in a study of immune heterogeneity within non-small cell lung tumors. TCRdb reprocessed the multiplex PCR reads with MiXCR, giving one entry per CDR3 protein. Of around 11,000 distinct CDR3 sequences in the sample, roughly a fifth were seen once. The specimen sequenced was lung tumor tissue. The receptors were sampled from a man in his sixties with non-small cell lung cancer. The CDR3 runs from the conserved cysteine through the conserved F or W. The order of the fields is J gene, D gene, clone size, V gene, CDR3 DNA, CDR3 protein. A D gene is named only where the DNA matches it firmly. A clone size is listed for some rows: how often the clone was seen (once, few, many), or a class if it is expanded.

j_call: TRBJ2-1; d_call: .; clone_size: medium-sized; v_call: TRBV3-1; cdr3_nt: TGTGCCAGCAGATCGGGCTCACGGGGCAATGAGCAGTTCTTC; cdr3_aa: CASRSGSRGNEQFF
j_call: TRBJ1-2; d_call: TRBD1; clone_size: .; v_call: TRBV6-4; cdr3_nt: TGTGCCAGCAGTCCTAGGCAGACAGGGGGCCGCGCCTATGGCTACACCTTC; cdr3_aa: CASSPRQTGGRAYGYTF
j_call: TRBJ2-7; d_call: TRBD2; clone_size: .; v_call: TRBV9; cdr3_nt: TGTGCCAGCAGCGTAGCACCTAGCGGCTACTACGAGCAGTACTTC; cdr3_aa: CASSVAPSGYYEQYF
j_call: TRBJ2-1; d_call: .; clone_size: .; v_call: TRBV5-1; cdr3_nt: TGCGCCAGCAGCCCGGCCCGTGGTACTTACAATGAGCAGTTCTTC; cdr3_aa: CASSPARGTYNEQFF
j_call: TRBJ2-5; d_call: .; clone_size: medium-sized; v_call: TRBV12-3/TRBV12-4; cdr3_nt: TGTGCCAGCAGTTTAGGGGTTAGCCAAGAGACCCAGTACTTC; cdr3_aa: CASSLGVSQETQYF
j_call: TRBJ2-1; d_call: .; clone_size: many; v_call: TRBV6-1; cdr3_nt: TGTGCCAGCAGTGACCACAGGAATGAGCAGTTCTTC; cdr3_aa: CASSDHRNEQFF
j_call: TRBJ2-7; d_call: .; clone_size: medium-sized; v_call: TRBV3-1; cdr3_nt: TGTGCCAGCAGCGACCTAGGCGAGCAGTACTTC; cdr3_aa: CASSDLGEQYF
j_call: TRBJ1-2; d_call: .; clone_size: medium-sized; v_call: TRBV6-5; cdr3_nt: TGTGCCAGCAGTTACTCTGGTTTTGATAACAGTGGCTACACCTTC; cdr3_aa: CASSYSGFDNSGYTF
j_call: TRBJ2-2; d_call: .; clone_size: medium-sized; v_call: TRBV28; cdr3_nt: TGTGCCAGCAGTTCCATGCTTGTGGTGCAGTTCACCGGGGAGCTGTTTTTT; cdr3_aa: CASSSMLVVQFTGELFF
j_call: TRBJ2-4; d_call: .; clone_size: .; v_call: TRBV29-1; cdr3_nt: TGCAGCGGGGGTCCCGGGACTGGGGACATTCAGTACTTC; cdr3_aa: CSGGPGTGDIQYF
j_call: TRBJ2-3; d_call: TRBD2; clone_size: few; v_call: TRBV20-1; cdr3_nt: TGCAGTGCTAGAGATTCCAGCGGGAACACAGATACGCAGTATTTT; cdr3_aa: CSARDSSGNTDTQYF
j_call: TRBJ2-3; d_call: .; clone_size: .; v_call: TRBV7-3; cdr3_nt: TGTGCCAGCAGCTTGGTGGCGGCAAGCACAGATACGCAGTATTTT; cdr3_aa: CASSLVAASTDTQYF
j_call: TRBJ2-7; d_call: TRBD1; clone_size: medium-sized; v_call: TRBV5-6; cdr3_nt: TGTGCCAGCAGCTTGGTGGGACAGACCTACGAGCAGTACTTC; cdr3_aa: CASSLVGQTYEQYF
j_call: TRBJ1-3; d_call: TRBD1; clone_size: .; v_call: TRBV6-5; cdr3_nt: TGTGCCAGCAGTTACTACGGGACAGGGGACACCATATATTTT; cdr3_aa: CASSYYGTGDTIYF
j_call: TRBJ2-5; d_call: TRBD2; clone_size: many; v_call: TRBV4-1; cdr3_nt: TGCGCCAGCAGCCACGGGACTAGCGGGAGGGGGGAGACCCAGTACTTC; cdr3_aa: CASSHGTSGRGETQYF
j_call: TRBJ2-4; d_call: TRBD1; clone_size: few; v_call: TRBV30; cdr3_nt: TGTGCCTGGACCCCGGCAGGGGGCGTCGCCAAAAACATTCAGTACTTC; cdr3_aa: CAWTPAGGVAKNIQYF
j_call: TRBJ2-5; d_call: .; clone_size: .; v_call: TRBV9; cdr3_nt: TGTGCCAGCAGCATCGGGTACGCCGAGACCCAGTACTTC; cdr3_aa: CASSIGYAETQYF
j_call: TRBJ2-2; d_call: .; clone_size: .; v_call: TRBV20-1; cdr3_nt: TGCAGTGCTAGAGCGCAGGGAATGACCGGGGAGCTGTTTTTT; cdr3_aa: CSARAQGMTGELFF
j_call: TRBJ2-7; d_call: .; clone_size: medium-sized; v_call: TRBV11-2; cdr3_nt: TGTGCCAGCAGCCTGACCTACGAGCAGTACTTC; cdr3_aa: CASSLTYEQYF
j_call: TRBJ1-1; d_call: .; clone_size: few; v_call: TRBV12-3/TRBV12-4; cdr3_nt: TGTGCCAGCAGTTTTAGTAGGACTGAAGCTTTCTTT; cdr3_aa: CASSFSRTEAFF
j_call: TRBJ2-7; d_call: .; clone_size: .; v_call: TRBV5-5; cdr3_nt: TGTGCCAGCAGCTTTGACAGGTCGTACGAGCAGTACTTC; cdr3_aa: CASSFDRSYEQYF